Below are 22 T cell receptor beta chains sequenced from a single sample in a study of T cell responses to AZD1222 COVID-19 vaccine. Measured with immunoSEQ multiplex PCR; TCRdb has only the in-frame clones, and not every one. This sample has roughly 160,000 clones, with approximately 87% found just once. The material was peripheral blood, obtained 28 days after the second AZD1222 dose. These receptors all stem from an adult who received the AZD1222 COVID-19 vaccine.

The J gene is TRBJ1-5, the V gene TRBV21-1. TRBV21-1 is noted as a pseudogene. The CDR3 sequence is 15 residues long. The CDR3: CASSTPGGFVQPQHF. The CDR3 region has the DNA TGTGCCAGCAGCACACCGGGGGGGTTCGTTCAGCCCCAGCATTTT.

The J gene is TRBJ2-2, the V gene TRBV6-1; D gene ambiguous. The V end lost 2 bases, the J end lost 7 bases, and 5 bases lay between the germline ends. Germline loops: CDR1 MNHNS, CDR2 SASEGT. CDR3 size: 12 residues. This CDR3 reads CASSEPLGELFF. The CDR3, as DNA: TGTGCCAGCAGTGAACCTCTCGGGGAGCTGTTTTTT.

The rearrangement joins TRBV4-2 to TRBJ1-2; D ambiguous. The CDR3 is 13 residues long. V was clipped by 0 bases and J by 5 bases, with 7 bases between them. CDR1 and CDR2 (germline): LGHNA, YNFKEQ. The DNA for the CDR3 is TGTGCCAGCAGCCAAGAAAAGGAGTATGGCTACACCTTC. This translates into CASSQEKEYGYTF.

The V and J genes are TRBV30 and TRBJ1-5; tentative D call: TRBD1 (6 bases). The CDR3 sequence is 12 residues long. Per the germline V gene, CDR1 is GTSNPN and CDR2 is SVGIG (reference sequence). The V gene lost 1 base and the J gene lost 9 bases, with 10 bases spanning the gap. The CDR3: CAWSEGGWPQHF. Here the CDR3 DNA reads TGTGCCTGGAGTGAGGGGGGTTGGCCCCAGCATTTT. Drawing the rest from reference TRBV30 and TRBJ1-5, the complete variable domain is SQTIHQWPATLVQPVGSPLSLECTVEGTSNPNLYWYRQAAGRGLQLLFYSVGIGQISSEVPQNLSASRPQDRQFILSSKKLLLSDSGFYLCAWSEGGWPQHFGDGTRLSIL.

The chain has TRBV7-9 and TRBJ1-2; no reliable D call. CDR1 and CDR2 from the germline V gene are SEHNR and FQNEAQ (reference sequence). Trimming took 1 base from V and 8 from J, leaving 17 bases between them. CDR3 length: 15 amino acids. In DNA, the CDR3 is TGTGCCAGCAGCTTAGAGGTCCGGGGTGGAGGCGGCTACACCTTC. Amino acids: CASSLEVRGGGGYTF.

The chain links TRBV12-3 or TRBV12-4 to TRBJ1-1; D gene unclear. Deletions cut 2 bases from V and 1 base from J, with 5 bases between. The CDR3 consists of 13 residues. In nucleotides, the CDR3 is TGTGCCAGCAGTTTAAGTCCGAACACTGAAGCTTTCTTT. It yields the protein CASSLSPNTEAFF.

The rearrangement uses TRBV7-9 and TRBJ2-7; TRBD1 agrees at 8 bases. The CDR3 length is 15 residues. Germline V gene sequence: CDR1 SEHNR, CDR2 FQNEAQ (reference sequence). Trimming took 5 bases from V and 2 from J; bases not matched to a gene: 8. The CDR3 nucleotides are TGTGCCAGCAGCACTTCGACAGGGGAGGCCTACGAGCAGTACTTC. Protein: CASSTSTGEAYEQYF. Using reference TRBV7-9 and TRBJ2-7 for the parts outside the CDR3, the full variable domain is DTGVSQNPRHKITKRGQNVTFRCDPISEHNRLYWYRQTLGQGPEFLTYFQNEAQLEKSRLLSDRFSAERPKGSFSTLEIQRTEQGDSAMYLCASSTSTGEAYEQYFGPGTRLTVT.

The chain recombines TRBV4-2 with TRBJ1-4; D gene uncertain. This CDR3 has 16 amino acids. The germline gives CDR1 LGHNA, CDR2 YNFKEQ. Trimming removed 0 bases from V and 5 bases from J, with 13 bases in between. The CDR3 reads CASSQDGGARNEKLFF. CDR3 nucleotide sequence: TGTGCCAGCAGCCAAGATGGAGGCGCCCGGAATGAAAAACTGTTTTTT.

The V and J genes are TRBV11-2 and TRBJ2-4; the D is unclear. This CDR3 is built from 13 residues. Per germline, CDR1 SGHAT and CDR2 FQNNGV. The V gene lost 6 bases and the J gene lost 5 bases, with 11 bases spanning the gap. The CDR3 bases are TGTGCCAGCAGGCGACCCACCCAAAACATTCAGTACTTC. Translated: CASRRPTQNIQYF.

The chain has TRBV5-8 and TRBJ1-6; D is possibly TRBD1 (5 bases). CDR3 length: 17 amino acids. Germline-derived CDR1 and CDR2 are SGHTS and YDEGEE. V was trimmed by 4 bases and J by 0 bases, leaving 14 bases between them. The CDR3 loop reads CASSAGTGTSYNSPLHF. Written as DNA, the CDR3 is TGTGCCAGCAGCGCGGGGACGGGTACCTCCTATAATTCACCCCTCCACTTT.

The chain employs TRBV18 and TRBJ1-4; possible D gene TRBD1, 5 bases. Trimming took 4 bases from V and 8 from J, leaving 17 bases between them. There are 15 residues in the CDR3. Germline V gene sequence: CDR1 KGHSH, CDR2 LQKENI. CDR3 nucleotide sequence: TGTGCCAGCTCACGGGCGGGCGGGGCGGCGGAAAAACTGTTTTTT. Protein product: CASSRAGGAAEKLFF.

This clone has only a few counts. V and J are TRBV7-2 and TRBJ1-2; 11 positions agree with TRBD1. Germline CDR1 and CDR2: SGHTA and FQGNSA. The junction had 4 bases not matched to a gene; V was cut back by 1 base and J by 6 bases. CDR3 length: 15 amino acids. The CDR3, as DNA: TGTGCCAGCAGCTTAGGCGGGACAGGGGGTAATGGCTACACCTTC. As protein: CASSLGGTGGNGYTF.

There are a few counts of this clone. The gene calls are TRBV10-3 and TRBJ2-3, with D perhaps TRBD2 (6 bases). Trimming removed 8 bases from V and 3 bases from J, with 12 bases in between. The CDR3 covers 13 residues. Germline values: CDR1 ENHRY, CDR2 SYGVKD. CDR3 DNA sequence: TGTGCCATCTCGCGACTAGGGACAGATACGCAGTATTTT. It encodes CAISRLGTDTQYF.

The count of this clone is one. This chain links TRBV11-2 with TRBJ1-4; D gene uncertain. V was trimmed by 0 bases and J by 8 bases, leaving 19 bases between them. This CDR3 has 17 amino acids. Germline V gives CDR1 SGHAT, CDR2 FQNNGV. The CDR3: CASSLDGRVGLPEKLFF. CDR3 bases: TGTGCCAGCAGCTTAGATGGTCGGGTCGGATTACCAGAAAAACTGTTTTTT.

The chain is built from TRBV3-1 (or the pseudogene TRBV3-2) and TRBJ1-6; D uncertain. The germline V gene encodes CDR1 LGHDT and CDR2 YNNKEL (reference sequence). The V gene lost 1 base and the J gene lost 8 bases, with 3 bases spanning the gap. CDR3 length: 12 amino acids. This chain's CDR3 is CASSQGDSPLHF. CDR3 DNA sequence: TGTGCCAGCAGCCAAGGGGATTCACCCCTCCACTTT.

The chain couples TRBV19 to TRBJ2-7; no clear D. Germline V gene lookup returns CDR1 LNHDA and CDR2 SQIVND (reference sequence). Trimming removed 1 base at V and 2 bases at J, with 9 bases between. The CDR3 is 14 amino acids. The CDR3 DNA sequence: TGTGCCAGTAGTATAGGCACAGCCACCTACGAGCAGTACTTC. Translation gives CASSIGTATYEQYF. The full variable domain, its missing parts supplied by reference TRBV19 and TRBJ2-7, is DGGITQSPKYLFRKEGQNVTLSCEQNLNHDAMYWYRQDPGQGLRLIYYSQIVNDFQKGDIAEGYSVSREKKESFPLTVTSAQKNPTAFYLCASSIGTATYEQYFGPGTRLTVT.

This chain connects TRBV5-1 to TRBJ1-4, with a possible D match to TRBD1 (5 bases). V lost 5 bases to trimming and J lost 3 bases, with 11 bases between them. The CDR3 contains 14 residues. Germline assignment: CDR1 SGHRS and CDR2 YFSETQ. CDR3 sequence reads: CASRSGTPNEKLFF. In DNA form, the CDR3 reads TGCGCCAGCAGATCCGGGACCCCTAATGAAAAACTGTTTTTT.

The genes are TRBV5-3 and TRBJ1-1; the D gene is possibly TRBD1 (6 bases). Being an ORF, TRBV5-3 has a function that is uncertain. There are 13 residues in the CDR3. Trimming removed 0 bases at V and 8 bases at J, with 11 bases between. The CDR3 here is CARSLEGEGEAFF. The CDR3 region has the DNA TGTGCCAGAAGCTTGGAGGGGGAAGGAGAAGCTTTCTTT.

The gene calls are TRBV6-1 and TRBJ1-1; D gene unclear. V was trimmed by 0 bases and J by 2 bases, leaving 10 bases between them. Germline V CDR1 and CDR2: MNHNS, SASEGT. This CDR3 region has 15 residues. CDR3 sequence reads: CASSEARLTNTEAFF. CDR3 nucleotides: TGTGCCAGCAGTGAAGCCCGTCTCACCAACACTGAAGCTTTCTTT.

The chain recombines TRBV23-1 with TRBJ1-4; no reliable D call. TRBV23-1 is an open reading frame whose function is uncertain. The CDR3 is made up of 18 amino acids. The V gene lost 9 bases and the J gene lost 0 bases, with 23 bases spanning the gap. The CDR3 reads CARDPALQEIATNEKLFF. Here the CDR3 DNA reads TGCGCCAGGGATCCGGCGTTACAAGAGATAGCAACTAATGAAAAACTGTTTTTT.

This chain connects TRBV5-6 to TRBJ2-7, with 8 bases identical to TRBD1. The CDR3 sequence is 18 residues long. Germline V gene sequence: CDR1 SGHDT, CDR2 YYEEEE. J was trimmed by 0 bases and V by 1 base; bases with no gene match: 12. CDR3 bases: TGTGCCAGCAGCTTGCTCGGGACAGGCCTATTGAGCTCCTACGAGCAGTACTTC. Its translation: CASSLLGTGLLSSYEQYF.

The chain joins TRBV3-1 (or the pseudogene TRBV3-2) to TRBJ1-1; TRBD1 is a possible D gene (6 bases). Trimming cost V 1 base and J 11 bases, with 11 bases left between them. The CDR3 runs to 12 residues. CDR1 and CDR2 from the germline V gene are LGHDT and YNNKEL (reference sequence). CDR3 loop: CASSQANREAFF. CDR3 bases: TGTGCCAGCAGCCAAGCAAACAGGGAGGCTTTCTTT.